This TCR beta chain was identified in a study of shared clonotypes between healthy human individuals. Study summary: Each donor's CD8 memory used one plate, CD8 naive two, each CD4 subset three.

Comments on this clone: One end of the junction varies from germline; a read error may be responsible. Other DNA sequences of this sample code for an identical CDR3.

CDR1 MNHEY and CDR2 SMNVEV come from the germline V gene (reference sequence). CDR3 length equals 14 residues. Generated by immunoSEQ multiplex PCR, the TCRdb table keeps only in-frame clones and is missing some. The sample contains roughly 2.5 million clones, approximately 92% of which appear only once. Sequencing used naive CD4+ T cells sorted from blood. Stated subset: CD45RA+ positively selected. The J gene is TRBJ1-6, the V gene TRBV27; 8 nucleotides line up with TRBD1. This receptor was taken from a man aged 18 to 35 in good health. The DNA for the CDR3 is TGTGCCAGCAGTTTCGGGGACAGGATTAAACCCCTCCACTTC. Translation: CASSFGDRIKPLHF.